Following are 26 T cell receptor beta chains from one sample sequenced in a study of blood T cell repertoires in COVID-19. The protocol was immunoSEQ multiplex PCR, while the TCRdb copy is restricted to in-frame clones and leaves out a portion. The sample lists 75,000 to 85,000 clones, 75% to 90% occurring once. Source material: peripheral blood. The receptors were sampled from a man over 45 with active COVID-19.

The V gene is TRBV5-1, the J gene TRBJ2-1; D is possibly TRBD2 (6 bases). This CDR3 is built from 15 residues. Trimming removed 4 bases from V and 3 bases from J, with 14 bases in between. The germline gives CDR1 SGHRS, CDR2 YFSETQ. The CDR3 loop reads CASSPSGELYNEQFF. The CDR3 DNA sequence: TGCGCCAGCAGCCCCTCGGGGGAGCTCTACAATGAGCAGTTCTTC.

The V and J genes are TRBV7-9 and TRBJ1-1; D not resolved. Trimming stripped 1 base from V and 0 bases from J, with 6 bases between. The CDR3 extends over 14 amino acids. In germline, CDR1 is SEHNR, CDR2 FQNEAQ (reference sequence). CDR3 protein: CASSLVAVNTEAFF. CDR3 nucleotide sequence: TGTGCCAGCAGCTTAGTTGCGGTGAACACTGAAGCTTTCTTT.

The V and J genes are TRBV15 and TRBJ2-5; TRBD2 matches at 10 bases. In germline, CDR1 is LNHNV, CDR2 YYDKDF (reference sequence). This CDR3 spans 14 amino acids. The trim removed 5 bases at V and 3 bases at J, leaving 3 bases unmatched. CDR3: CATSRGTSEETQYF. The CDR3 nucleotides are TGTGCCACCAGCCGAGGGACTAGCGAAGAGACCCAGTACTTC.

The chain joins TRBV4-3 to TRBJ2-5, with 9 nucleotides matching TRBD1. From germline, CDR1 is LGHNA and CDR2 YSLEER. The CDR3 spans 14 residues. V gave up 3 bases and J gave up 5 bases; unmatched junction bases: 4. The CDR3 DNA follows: TGCGCCAGCAGCCACGGACAGGGGAGTGAGACCCAGTACTTC. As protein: CASSHGQGSETQYF.

The CDR3 loop reads CASSRAGVDYEQYF. The CDR3 DNA follows: TGTGCCAGCAGCCGGGCGGGGGTTGACTACGAGCAGTACTTC. This chain joins TRBV27 and TRBJ2-7; 7 bases are a match to TRBD2. V lost 6 bases and J lost 3; bases outside the gene matches: 8. The CDR3 spans 14 residues. Germline V gives CDR1 MNHEY, CDR2 SMNVEV (reference sequence).

The DNA for the CDR3 is TGTGCCAGCAGACGCGGGGGGATGGTGTCCTACAATGAGCAGTTCTTC. Residues: CASRRGGMVSYNEQFF. V usage is TRBV7-8 and J usage is TRBJ2-1; 8 nucleotides align to TRBD2. Germline trimming cut 6 bases from V and 1 base from J; bases unmatched to any gene: 8. There are 16 residues in the CDR3. CDR1 is SGHVS, CDR2 FQNEAQ, per germline.

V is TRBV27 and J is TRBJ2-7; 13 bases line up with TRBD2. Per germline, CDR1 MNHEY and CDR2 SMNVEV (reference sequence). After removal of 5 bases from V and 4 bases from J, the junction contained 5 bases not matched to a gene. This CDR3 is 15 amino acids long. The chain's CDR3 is CASSRGTSGNYEQYF. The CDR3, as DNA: TGTGCCAGCAGTCGGGGGACTAGCGGGAATTACGAGCAGTACTTC.

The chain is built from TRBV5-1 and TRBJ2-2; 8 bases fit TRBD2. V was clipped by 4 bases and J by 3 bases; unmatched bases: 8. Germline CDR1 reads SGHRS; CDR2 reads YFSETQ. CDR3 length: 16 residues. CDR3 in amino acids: CASSPRRAGDTGELFF. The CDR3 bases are TGCGCCAGCAGCCCCCGGAGAGCGGGGGACACCGGGGAGCTGTTTTTT.

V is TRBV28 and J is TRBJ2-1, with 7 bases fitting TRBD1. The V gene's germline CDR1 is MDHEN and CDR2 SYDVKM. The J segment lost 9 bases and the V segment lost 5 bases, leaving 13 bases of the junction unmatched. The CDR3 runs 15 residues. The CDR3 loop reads CASSPPGTAMLEQFF. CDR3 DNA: TGTGCCAGCAGTCCTCCCGGGACAGCCATGCTTGAGCAGTTCTTC.

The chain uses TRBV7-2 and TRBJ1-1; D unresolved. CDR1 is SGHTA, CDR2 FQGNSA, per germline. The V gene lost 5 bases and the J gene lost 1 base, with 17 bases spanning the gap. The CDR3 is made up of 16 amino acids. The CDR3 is CASSDPSGSGNTEAFF. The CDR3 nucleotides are TGTGCCAGCAGCGACCCTTCGGGGTCGGGGAACACTGAAGCTTTCTTT.

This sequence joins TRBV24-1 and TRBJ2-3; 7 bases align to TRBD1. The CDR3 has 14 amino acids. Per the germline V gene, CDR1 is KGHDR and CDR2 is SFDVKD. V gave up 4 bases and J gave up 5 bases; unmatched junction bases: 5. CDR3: CATSDWDSGDTQYF. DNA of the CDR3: TGTGCCACCAGTGACTGGGACAGTGGAGATACGCAGTATTTT.

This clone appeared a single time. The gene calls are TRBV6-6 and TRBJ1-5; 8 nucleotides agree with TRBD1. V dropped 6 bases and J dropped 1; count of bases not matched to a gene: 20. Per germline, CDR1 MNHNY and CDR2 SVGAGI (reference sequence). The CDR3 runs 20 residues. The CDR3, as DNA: TGTGCCAGCAGCCAAACCCCCTACAGGGGGGGAGCGAGGAGCAATCAGCCCCAGCATTTT. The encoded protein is CASSQTPYRGGARSNQPQHF.

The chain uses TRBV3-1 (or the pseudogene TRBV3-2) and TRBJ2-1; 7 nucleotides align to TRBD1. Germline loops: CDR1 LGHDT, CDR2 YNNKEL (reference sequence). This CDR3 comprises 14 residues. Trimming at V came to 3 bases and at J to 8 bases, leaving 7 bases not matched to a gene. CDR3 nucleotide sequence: TGTGCCAGCAGCCAGGGATACAGGGGACATGAGCAGTTCTTC. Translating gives CASSQGYRGHEQFF.

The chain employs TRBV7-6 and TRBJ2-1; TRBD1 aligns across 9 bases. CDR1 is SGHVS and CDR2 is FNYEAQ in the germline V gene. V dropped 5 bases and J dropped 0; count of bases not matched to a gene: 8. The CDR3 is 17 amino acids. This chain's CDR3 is CASSNRQGESSYNEQFF. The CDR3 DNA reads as TGTGCCAGCAGCAATCGACAGGGGGAGAGCTCCTACAATGAGCAGTTCTTC.

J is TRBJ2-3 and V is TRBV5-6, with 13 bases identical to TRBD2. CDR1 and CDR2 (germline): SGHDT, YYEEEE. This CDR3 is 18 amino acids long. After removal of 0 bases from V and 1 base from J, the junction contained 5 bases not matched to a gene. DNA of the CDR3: TGTGCCAGCAGCTTGGGACCAGGACTAGCGGGGGGCACAGATACGCAGTATTTT. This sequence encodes CASSLGPGLAGGTDTQYF.

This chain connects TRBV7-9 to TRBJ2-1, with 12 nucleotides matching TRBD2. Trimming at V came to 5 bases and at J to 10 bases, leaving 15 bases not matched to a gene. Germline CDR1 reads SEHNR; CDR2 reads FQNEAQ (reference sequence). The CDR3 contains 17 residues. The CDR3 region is CASSGPGPPSGRGEQFF. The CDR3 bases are TGTGCCAGCAGCGGCCCTGGTCCGCCTAGCGGGAGGGGCGAGCAGTTCTTC. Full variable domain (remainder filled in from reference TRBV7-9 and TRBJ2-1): DTGVSQNPRHKITKRGQNVTFRCDPISEHNRLYWYRQTLGQGPEFLTYFQNEAQLEKSRLLSDRFSAERPKGSFSTLEIQRTEQGDSAMYLCASSGPGPPSGRGEQFFGPGTRLTVL.

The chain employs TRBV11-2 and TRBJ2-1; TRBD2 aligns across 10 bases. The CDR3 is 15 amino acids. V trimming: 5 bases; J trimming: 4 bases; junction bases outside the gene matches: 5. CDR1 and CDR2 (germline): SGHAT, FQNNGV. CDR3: CASSPTSGAYNEQFF. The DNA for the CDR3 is TGTGCCAGCAGCCCAACTAGCGGGGCTTACAATGAGCAGTTCTTC.

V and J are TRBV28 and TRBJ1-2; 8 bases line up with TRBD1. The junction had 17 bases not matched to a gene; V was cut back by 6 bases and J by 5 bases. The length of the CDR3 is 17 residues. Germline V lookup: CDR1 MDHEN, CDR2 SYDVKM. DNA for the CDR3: TGTGCCAGCAGATACCCCCCTGGGCAGGGGGCTGGATATGGCTACACCTTC. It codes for CASRYPPGQGAGYGYTF.

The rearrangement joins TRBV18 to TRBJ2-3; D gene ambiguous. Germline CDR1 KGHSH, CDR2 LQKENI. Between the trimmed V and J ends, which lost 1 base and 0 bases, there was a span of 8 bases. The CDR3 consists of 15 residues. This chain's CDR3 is CASSPRQESTDTQYF. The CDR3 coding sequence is TGTGCCAGCTCACCACGACAAGAAAGCACAGATACGCAGTATTTT.

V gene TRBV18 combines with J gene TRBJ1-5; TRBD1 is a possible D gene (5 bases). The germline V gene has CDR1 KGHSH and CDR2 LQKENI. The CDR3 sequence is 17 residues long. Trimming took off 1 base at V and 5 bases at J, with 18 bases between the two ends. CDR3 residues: CASSPRLLAGPDQPQHF. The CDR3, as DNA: TGTGCCAGCTCACCACGTCTCCTGGCAGGGCCCGATCAGCCCCAGCATTTT.

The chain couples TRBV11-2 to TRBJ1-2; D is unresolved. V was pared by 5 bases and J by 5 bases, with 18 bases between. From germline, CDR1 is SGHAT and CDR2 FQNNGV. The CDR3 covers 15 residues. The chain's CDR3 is CASSPRWSANYGYTF. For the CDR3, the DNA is TGTGCCAGCAGCCCGCGGTGGTCGGCGAATTATGGCTACACCTTC.

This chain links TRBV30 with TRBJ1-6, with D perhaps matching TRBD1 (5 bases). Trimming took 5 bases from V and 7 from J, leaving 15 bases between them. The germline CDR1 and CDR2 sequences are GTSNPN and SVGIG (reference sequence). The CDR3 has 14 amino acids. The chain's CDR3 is CAWERDWRNSPLHF. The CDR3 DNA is TGTGCCTGGGAGCGGGACTGGAGAAATTCACCCCTCCACTTT.

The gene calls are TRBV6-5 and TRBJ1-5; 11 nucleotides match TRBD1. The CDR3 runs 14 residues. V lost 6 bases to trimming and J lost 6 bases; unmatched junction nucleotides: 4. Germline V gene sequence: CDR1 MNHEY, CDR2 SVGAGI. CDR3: CASSQDRGPQPQHF. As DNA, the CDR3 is TGTGCCAGCAGCCAGGACAGGGGGCCTCAGCCCCAGCATTTT.

CDR3 DNA sequence: TGTGCCAGCAGTCCCGCGGTTACGAACACCGGGGAGCTGTTTTTT. Its protein is CASSPAVTNTGELFF. V gene TRBV27 combines with J gene TRBJ2-2; no reliable D call. CDR3 length: 15 amino acids. Trimming cost V 5 bases and J 0 bases, with 10 bases left between them. Germline V gene lookup returns CDR1 MNHEY and CDR2 SMNVEV (reference sequence).

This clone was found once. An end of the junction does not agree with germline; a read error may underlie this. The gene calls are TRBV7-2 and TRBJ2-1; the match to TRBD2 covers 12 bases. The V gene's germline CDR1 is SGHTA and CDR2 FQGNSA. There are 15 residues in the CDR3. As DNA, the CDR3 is TGTGCCAGCAGCCTAGCGGGAGGGCCGACAGATGAGCAGTTCTTC. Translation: CASSLAGGPTDEQFF.

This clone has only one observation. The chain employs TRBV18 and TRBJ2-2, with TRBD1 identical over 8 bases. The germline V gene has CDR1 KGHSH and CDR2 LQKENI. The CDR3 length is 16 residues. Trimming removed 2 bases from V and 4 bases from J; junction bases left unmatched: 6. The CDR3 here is CASSPRQGASTGELFF. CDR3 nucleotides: TGTGCCAGCTCACCAAGGCAGGGGGCCTCCACCGGGGAGCTGTTTTTT.